Shown below are 12 T cell receptor beta chains from a single sample sequenced in a study of cytomegalovirus exposure and HLA in healthy donors. Amplification used 60 Vbeta primers and 13 Jbeta primers. Profiling relied on immunoSEQ multiplex PCR, and the TCRdb table lists in-frame clones only, not all of them. The sample includes under 150,000 clones, approximately 87% seen only once; the top ten take 5.2%. Sequencing was performed on PBMCs. Every receptor here comes from a woman in her 30s in good health and CMV-seronegative.

In its sample, this clone was seen a few times. The CDR3 protein is CASRVTGGLDNEQFF. The CDR3, as DNA: TGTGCCAGCAGAGTGACAGGGGGTCTGGACAATGAGCAGTTCTTC. The rearrangement links TRBV2 to TRBJ2-1; TRBD1 matches 9 bases. Germline values: CDR1 SNHLY, CDR2 FYNNEI. The junction had 8 bases not matched to a gene; V was cut back by 6 bases and J by 5 bases. CDR3 length: 15 residues.

The gene calls are TRBV28 and TRBJ1-4; D is uncertain. This CDR3 contains 13 residues. V dropped 6 bases and J dropped 0 bases, with 5 bases sitting between them. Germline V lookup: CDR1 MDHEN, CDR2 SYDVKM. The CDR3 DNA sequence: TGTGCCAGCAGGACAACAACTAATGAAAAACTGTTTTTT. This codes for CASRTTTNEKLFF.

The chain has TRBV7-9 and TRBJ1-1; 9 bases match TRBD1. Per germline, CDR1 SEHNR and CDR2 FQNEAQ (reference sequence). Trimming at V came to 5 bases and at J to 7 bases, leaving 8 bases not matched to a gene. The CDR3 covers 14 residues. The CDR3 reads CASSTQQGANEAFF. DNA for the CDR3: TGTGCCAGCAGCACCCAACAGGGGGCTAATGAAGCTTTCTTT.

The chain recombines TRBV19 with TRBJ2-3; 7 positions match TRBD1. Germline-derived CDR1 and CDR2 are LNHDA and SQIVND (reference sequence). CDR3 size: 18 residues. Unmatched junction bases numbered 18, after V lost 3 bases and J lost 6 bases. The DNA of the CDR3 is TGTGCCAGTAGTATGGGAGTGGGACAGTCTAAGTTCAGCGATACGCAGTATTTT. Translated, it gives CASSMGVGQSKFSDTQYF. Full variable domain (rest looked up from reference TRBV19 and TRBJ2-3): DGGITQSPKYLFRKEGQNVTLSCEQNLNHDAMYWYRQDPGQGLRLIYYSQIVNDFQKGDIAEGYSVSREKKESFPLTVTSAQKNPTAFYLCASSMGVGQSKFSDTQYFGPGTRLTVL.

The rearrangement joins TRBV7-8 to TRBJ2-3; D perhaps matches TRBD2 (6 bases). V was trimmed by 0 bases and J by 2 bases, leaving 9 bases between them. The CDR3 is 15 amino acids. Germline CDR1 is SGHVS and CDR2 is FQNEAQ. CDR3 protein: CASSLAWGDTDTQYF. The DNA for the CDR3 is TGTGCCAGCAGCTTAGCGTGGGGGGACACAGATACGCAGTATTTT.

The V gene is TRBV28, the J gene TRBJ1-5, with D maybe TRBD1 (6 bases). Per germline, CDR1 MDHEN and CDR2 SYDVKM. Deletions cut 1 base from V and 3 bases from J, with 10 bases between. The CDR3 consists of 15 residues. CDR3 in DNA: TGTGCCAGCAGTTTATTCCGGGACACCAATCAGCCCCAGCATTTT. Encoded protein: CASSLFRDTNQPQHF.

The J gene is TRBJ1-3, the V gene TRBV28; a possible D gene is TRBD1 (5 bases). The CDR3 is made up of 15 amino acids. Trimming took 6 bases from V and 0 from J, leaving 12 bases between them. Germline loops: CDR1 MDHEN, CDR2 SYDVKM. The CDR3 nucleotides read TGTGCCAGCAGCTTCGGGGGAGTCTCTGGAAACACCATATATTTT. Its protein product is CASSFGGVSGNTIYF.

The V call is TRBV4-1, the J call TRBJ2-2, with 9 nucleotides matching TRBD1. The CDR3 consists of 17 residues. The V and J ends lost 4 bases and 6 bases, in that order; junction bases with no gene match: 12. CDR1 is MGHRA and CDR2 is YSYEKL in the germline V gene. CDR3 DNA sequence: TGCGCCAGCAGCCTAGGACACCGGGACAGGGCTCCCGGGGAGCTGTTTTTT. Amino acids: CASSLGHRDRAPGELFF.

CDR3 residues: CSVDRGDEQYF. The CDR3 DNA reads TGCAGCGTTGACAGAGGCGACGAGCAGTACTTC. V is TRBV29-1 and J is TRBJ2-7; D is undetermined. V was cut by 3 bases and J by 5 bases, with 8 bases left in between. The CDR3 is 11 residues long. The germline V gene encodes CDR1 SQVTM and CDR2 ANQGSEA.

The rearrangement links TRBV4-3 to TRBJ2-3; 12 bases are a match to TRBD2. Looked up from germline, CDR1 is LGHNA and CDR2 is YSLEER. The CDR3 is 22 amino acids. J was trimmed by 0 bases and V by 2 bases; bases with no gene match: 18. CDR3 region: CASSQYLPLSPSGRDSTDTQYF. The CDR3 DNA is TGCGCCAGCAGCCAATATTTACCCCTCTCGCCTAGCGGGAGGGATAGCACAGATACGCAGTATTTT.

The CDR3, as DNA: TGTGCCAGCTCACGCTCCGGGACAGGGGGTGAAAAACTGTTTTTT. Translated, it gives CASSRSGTGGEKLFF. The V and J genes are TRBV18 and TRBJ1-4, with TRBD1 identical over 11 bases. V trimming: 4 bases; J trimming: 7 bases; junction bases outside the gene matches: 5. This CDR3 has 15 residues. The germline V gene encodes CDR1 KGHSH and CDR2 LQKENI.

The chain carries TRBV9 and TRBJ2-3; D perhaps matches TRBD2 (5 bases). Trimming cost V 4 bases and J 1 base, with 22 bases left between them. The CDR3 sequence is 18 residues long. The germline V gene encodes CDR1 SGDLS and CDR2 YYNGEE. CDR3 amino acids: CASSYLPGLAGGTDTQYF. Here the CDR3 DNA reads TGTGCCAGCAGCTACCTCCCTGGACTCGCTGGGGGCACAGATACGCAGTATTTT.